A single sample gave rise to the 27 T cell receptor beta chains below, sequenced in a study of T cell responses to AZD1222 COVID-19 vaccine. TCRdb keeps only in-frame clones here, not all; method: immunoSEQ multiplex PCR. The sample lists 150,000 or so clones; approximately 90% were seen once. Material: peripheral blood, obtained on day 0 of AZD1222 vaccination. The receptors come from an adult in good health.

This clone appeared a single time. The rearrangement links TRBV7-2 to TRBJ1-4; no definite D call. Germline CDR1 reads SGHTA; CDR2 reads FQGNSA. CDR3 size: 15 residues. V lost 1 base to trimming and J lost 4 bases, with 10 bases between them. The CDR3 region is CASSLVSQLNEKLFF. DNA for the CDR3: TGTGCCAGCAGCTTAGTTTCGCAGCTTAATGAAAAACTGTTTTTT.

The chain joins TRBV12-5 to TRBJ1-1, with TRBD1 as a possible D gene (5 bases). Germline V lookup: CDR1 LGHNT, CDR2 FRNRAP. This CDR3 has 16 residues. V shed 0 bases and J shed 4 bases, with 15 bases lying between them. CDR3 sequence (DNA): TGTGCTAGTGGTTTGGTACTGGGGCGGTCGGGCACTGAAGCTTTCTTT. Translating gives CASGLVLGRSGTEAFF. Complete variable domain (other parts from reference TRBV12-5 and TRBJ1-1): DARVTQTPRHKVTEMGQEVTMRCQPILGHNTVFWYRQTMMQGLELLAYFRNRAPLDDSGMPKDRFSAEMPDATLATLKIQPSEPRDSAVYFCASGLVLGRSGTEAFFGQGTRLTVV.

The genes are TRBV7-2 and TRBJ1-4; a possible D gene is TRBD1 (6 bases). CDR1 is SGHTA and CDR2 is FQGNSA in the germline V gene. This CDR3 is 14 amino acids long. V was shortened by 0 bases and J by 7 bases, with 9 bases between the two germline ends. The CDR3 bases are TGTGCCAGCAGCTTAGCCGGACAGAGTGAAAAACTGTTTTTT. This encodes CASSLAGQSEKLFF.

The chain joins TRBV27 to TRBJ2-7; 8 bases align to TRBD1. CDR3 length equals 13 residues. Trimming cost V 11 bases and J 2 bases; bases outside gene matches: 8. The germline gives CDR1 MNHEY, CDR2 SMNVEV (reference sequence). In DNA form, the CDR3 reads TGTGCCGTGCGAGGCAGGGGGCCCTACGAGCAGTACTTC. As protein: CAVRGRGPYEQYF.

The CDR3 sequence: CASSLIRGLGEKLFF. The CDR3 DNA is TGTGCCAGCAGTCTAATCAGGGGGCTGGGTGAAAAACTGTTTTTT. The chain uses TRBV6-1 and TRBJ1-4, with 8 positions matching TRBD1. Trimming cost V 5 bases and J 7 bases; bases outside gene matches: 9. CDR1 is MNHNS and CDR2 is SASEGT in the germline V gene. This CDR3 region has 15 residues.

The rearrangement links TRBV11-2 to TRBJ1-2; no clear D gene. The CDR3 is 17 residues long. CDR1 SGHAT and CDR2 FQNNGV come from the germline V gene. Trimming stripped 1 base from V and 3 bases from J, with 18 bases between. CDR3 loop: CASSLGSGWGPYYGYTF. Here the CDR3 DNA reads TGTGCCAGCAGCTTAGGTTCAGGTTGGGGTCCCTACTATGGCTACACCTTC.

V usage is TRBV5-1 and J usage is TRBJ1-4, with TRBD1 matching 7 bases. Losses at the gene ends were 4 bases for V and 4 bases for J; bases not matched to a gene: 10. The CDR3 covers 16 residues. Germline CDR1 is SGHRS and CDR2 is YFSETQ. The CDR3: CASSAGTAQLNEKLFF. CDR3 in DNA: TGCGCCAGCAGCGCTGGGACAGCCCAACTTAATGAAAAACTGTTTTTT.

The chain carries TRBV3-1 (or the pseudogene TRBV3-2) and TRBJ2-7; a possible D gene is TRBD1 (6 bases). This CDR3 region has 15 residues. CDR1 and CDR2 from the germline V gene are LGHDT and YNNKEL (reference sequence). V lost 1 base to trimming and J lost 0 bases, with 10 bases between them. Here the CDR3 DNA reads TGTGCCAGCAGCCAAGCCCCAGGGGCCTCCTACGAGCAGTACTTC. Protein: CASSQAPGASYEQYF.

V gene TRBV9 combines with J gene TRBJ1-2, with 10 nucleotides matching TRBD1. Germline V gene sequence: CDR1 SGDLS, CDR2 YYNGEE. The CDR3 totals 17 residues. The V and J ends lost 0 bases and 7 bases, in that order; junction bases with no gene match: 12. This chain's CDR3 is CASSVGPGGTGDSGYTF. Written as DNA, the CDR3 is TGTGCCAGCAGCGTAGGCCCGGGCGGGACAGGGGATTCTGGCTACACCTTC.

This clone was found a few times. This chain joins TRBV27 and TRBJ2-7; D is unclear. V was cut by 6 bases and J by 2 bases, with 14 bases left in between. This CDR3 comprises 14 residues. Germline-derived CDR1 and CDR2 are MNHEY and SMNVEV (reference sequence). The CDR3 DNA reads as TGTGCCAGCAGCCTTAGCCCCAATACCTACGAGCAGTACTTC. It specifies CASSLSPNTYEQYF.

The chain employs TRBV30 and TRBJ1-3; D is unclear. The germline CDR1 and CDR2 sequences are GTSNPN and SVGIG (reference sequence). The CDR3 spans 12 residues. The V and J ends lost 5 bases and 8 bases respectively, with 13 bases between them. The CDR3 sequence: CAWEKEGDTIYF. The CDR3 coding sequence is TGTGCCTGGGAAAAAGAGGGAGACACCATATATTTT. Full variable domain (remainder filled in from reference TRBV30 and TRBJ1-3): SQTIHQWPATLVQPVGSPLSLECTVEGTSNPNLYWYRQAAGRGLQLLFYSVGIGQISSEVPQNLSASRPQDRQFILSSKKLLLSDSGFYLCAWEKEGDTIYFGEGSWLTVV.

The chain uses TRBV7-3 and TRBJ1-6; D ambiguous. Trimming left V 4 bases short and J 10 bases short, with 11 bases between. The CDR3 runs 13 residues. Germline V CDR1 and CDR2: SGHTA, FQGTGA. The CDR3 nucleotides are TGTGCCAGCAGCTCCCTAGGAGGGTCACCCCTCCACTTT. Its protein product is CASSSLGGSPLHF.

The chain combines TRBV29-1 with TRBJ2-7; 15 nucleotides match TRBD2. The V gene end was trimmed by 5 bases and the J gene end by 6 bases; junction bases not matched to a gene: 23. The CDR3 totals 20 residues. CDR1 SQVTM and CDR2 ANQGSEA come from the germline V gene. The CDR3 DNA follows: TGCAGCGTTCAAGGGGTTAAGGGACTAGCGGGAGGTCCAGGGGGTGGCGAGCAGTACTTC. Translation gives CSVQGVKGLAGGPGGGEQYF.

This chain uses TRBV11-2 with TRBJ1-5; 7 nucleotides match TRBD1. V was clipped by 4 bases and J by 2 bases; unmatched bases: 5. The length of the CDR3 is 15 residues. Germline CDR1 and CDR2: SGHAT and FQNNGV. CDR3 sequence: CASSSGQWGNQPQHF. The CDR3 DNA is TGTGCCAGCAGCTCGGGACAGTGGGGCAATCAGCCCCAGCATTTT.

The chain couples TRBV2 to TRBJ2-5; 10 positions match TRBD1. Trimming took 7 bases from V and 11 from J; bases not matched to a gene: 10. Germline V CDR1 and CDR2: SNHLY, FYNNEI. This CDR3 is built from 13 residues. CDR3 DNA sequence: TGTGCCAGCAACCTAATTCAGGGACAGGGGCAGTACTTC. This sequence encodes CASNLIQGQGQYF.

The V call is TRBV9, the J call TRBJ2-5, with 10 bases that match TRBD1. With 4 bases clipped from V and 3 bases from J, the junction kept 9 bases outside the gene matches. CDR1 is SGDLS and CDR2 is YYNGEE in the germline V gene. This CDR3 comprises 16 residues. The CDR3 DNA follows: TGTGCCAGCAGCTACTACCTAGGACAGGGGGAAGAGACCCAGTACTTC. This translates into CASSYYLGQGEETQYF.

The V and J genes are TRBV27 and TRBJ2-1; perhaps TRBD1 as D (5 bases). V lost 3 bases to trimming and J lost 7 bases, with 13 bases between them. The CDR3 covers 14 residues. The germline gives CDR1 MNHEY, CDR2 SMNVEV (reference sequence). CDR3 sequence: CASSLWGPRNEQFF. The CDR3 DNA follows: TGTGCCAGCAGTTTGTGGGGCCCCAGGAATGAGCAGTTCTTC.

The chain employs TRBV7-2 and TRBJ1-5; D remains ambiguous. CDR3 length: 14 residues. Trimming shortened V by 6 bases and J by 4 bases, and 13 bases separated the two germline ends. The germline V gene encodes CDR1 SGHTA and CDR2 FQGNSA. CDR3 sequence: CASSSTVLNQPQHF. As DNA, the CDR3 is TGTGCCAGCAGTTCGACGGTCCTGAATCAGCCCCAGCATTTT.

CDR3 loop: CATGGGNQPQHF. The CDR3 DNA follows: TGTGCCACCGGGGGGGGCAATCAGCCCCAGCATTTT. The chain recombines TRBV24-1 with TRBJ1-5; a possible D gene is TRBD1 (5 bases). Trimming stripped 9 bases from V and 2 bases from J, with 7 bases between. From germline, CDR1 is KGHDR and CDR2 SFDVKD. The CDR3 covers 12 residues.

This chain links TRBV19 with TRBJ1-2; D is undetermined. The CDR3 is 13 residues long. In germline, CDR1 is LNHDA, CDR2 SQIVND (reference sequence). V was cut by 3 bases and J by 6 bases, with 11 bases left in between. The CDR3 DNA follows: TGTGCCAGTAGTATTAGCGGTTCGAATGGCTACACCTTC. Its translation is CASSISGSNGYTF. Together with reference TRBV19 and TRBJ1-2, the CDR3 gives the full variable domain: DGGITQSPKYLFRKEGQNVTLSCEQNLNHDAMYWYRQDPGQGLRLIYYSQIVNDFQKGDIAEGYSVSREKKESFPLTVTSAQKNPTAFYLCASSISGSNGYTFGSGTRLTVV.

The V and J genes are TRBV29-1 and TRBJ1-2; no clear D gene. Germline CDR1 SQVTM, CDR2 ANQGSEA. Trimming took 6 bases from V and 3 from J, leaving 5 bases between them. This CDR3 is built from 10 residues. CDR3 in amino acids: CSVEHYGYTF. Here the CDR3 DNA reads TGCAGCGTGGAACACTATGGCTACACCTTC.

V usage is TRBV4-3 and J usage is TRBJ2-5, with 15 bases identical to TRBD2. Per germline, CDR1 LGHNA and CDR2 YSLEER. With V trimmed by 5 bases and J by 5 bases, 3 bases remained unmatched. The CDR3 consists of 15 residues. CDR3 DNA: TGCGCCAGCAGCTCTGGGACTAGCGGGAGGGAGACCCAGTACTTC. Translating it yields CASSSGTSGRETQYF.

The V gene is TRBV6-2 or TRBV6-3, the J gene TRBJ2-3, with TRBD2 identical over 11 bases. The V segment lost 1 base and the J segment 1 base; nucleotides outside the gene matches: 7. Germline loops: CDR1 MNHEY, CDR2 SVGEGT. The CDR3 is made up of 18 amino acids. The DNA of the CDR3 is TGTGCCAGCAGTTACTGGGTAGCGGGAGGGTACGGCACAGATACGCAGTATTTT. Translating gives CASSYWVAGGYGTDTQYF.

This chain joins TRBV13 and TRBJ2-7, with unresolved D. The CDR3 is 16 residues long. Per the germline V gene, CDR1 is PRHDT and CDR2 is FYEKMQ (reference sequence). V lost 0 bases and J 3 bases, leaving 15 bases between the germline ends. The CDR3 is CASSLGTLGPGYEQYF. In DNA form, the CDR3 reads TGTGCCAGCAGCTTAGGGACCCTTGGCCCGGGCTACGAGCAGTACTTC.

The chain is built from TRBV2 and TRBJ2-7, with 9 bases matching TRBD1. Trimming removed 6 bases from V and 2 bases from J; junction bases left unmatched: 23. From germline, CDR1 is SNHLY and CDR2 FYNNEI. There are 20 residues in the CDR3. The DNA of the CDR3 is TGTGCCAGCAGGGGTACTCAAGGGGGTGGACAGGGGATGGGGACCTACGAGCAGTACTTC. As protein: CASRGTQGGGQGMGTYEQYF.

CDR3 nucleotides: TGTGCCAGCAGTCCGCCCGGACAGATAAACTACGAGCAGTACTTC. Translated, it gives CASSPPGQINYEQYF. The rearrangement joins TRBV28 to TRBJ2-7; D may be TRBD1 (6 bases). Germline values: CDR1 MDHEN, CDR2 SYDVKM. The CDR3 consists of 15 residues. V lost 5 bases and J lost 3, with 17 bases in between. The full variable domain, completed using reference TRBV28 and TRBJ2-7, is DVKVTQSSRYLVKRTGEKVFLECVQDMDHENMFWYRQDPGLGLRLIYFSYDVKMKEKGDIPEGYSVSREKKERFSLILESASTNQTSMYLCASSPPGQINYEQYFGPGTRLTVT.

This rearrangement joins TRBV5-8 to TRBJ2-7, with TRBD2 matching 14 bases. The trim removed 5 bases at V and 6 bases at J, leaving 4 bases unmatched. This CDR3 has 14 residues. The germline gives CDR1 SGHTS, CDR2 YDEGEE. The CDR3 DNA reads as TGTGCCAGCAGGGGACTAGCGGGAGCAGGCGAGCAGTACTTC. Translated, it gives CASRGLAGAGEQYF.